The 23 T cell receptor beta chains reported below all come from one sample, sequenced in a study of blood T cell repertoires in COVID-19. The protocol was immunoSEQ multiplex PCR, while the TCRdb copy is restricted to in-frame clones and leaves out a portion. The table lists 300,000 or so clones, around 87% of them singletons. What was sequenced was peripheral blood. These TCRs come from a man aged 70-80 years with acute or convalescent COVID-19.

The J gene is TRBJ2-7, the V gene TRBV5-1, with 14 bases matching TRBD2. Losses at the gene ends were 0 bases for V and 6 bases for J; bases not matched to a gene: 2. This CDR3 spans 15 amino acids. Germline V gene lookup returns CDR1 SGHRS and CDR2 YFSETQ. The CDR3: CASSLAGLAGVEQYF. In DNA, the CDR3 is TGCGCCAGCAGCTTGGCGGGACTAGCGGGGGTCGAGCAGTACTTC.

This chain connects TRBV7-2 to TRBJ1-5; perhaps TRBD1 as D (6 bases). With 5 bases removed from V and 3 bases from J, the gap between germline ends came to 14 bases. Germline V gene lookup returns CDR1 SGHTA and CDR2 FQGNSA. The CDR3 spans 15 residues. The CDR3 protein is CASSPMAGDNQPQHF. CDR3 coding DNA: TGTGCCAGCAGCCCTATGGCAGGGGACAATCAGCCCCAGCATTTT.

The chain carries TRBV5-1 and TRBJ2-1; 7 bases agree with TRBD1. The CDR3 has 16 amino acids. J gave up 7 bases and V 1 base, and 11 bases lay outside the gene matches. The germline V gene encodes CDR1 SGHRS and CDR2 YFSETQ. CDR3 in amino acids: CASSLSRLAGGNEQFF. The CDR3 region has the DNA TGCGCCAGCAGCTTGAGTCGCCTAGCAGGGGGAAATGAGCAGTTCTTC.

This clone came up a few times. The chain recombines TRBV5-8 with TRBJ1-2; D not resolved. Trimming removed 0 bases from V and 0 bases from J, with 12 bases in between. The CDR3 is 16 amino acids. CDR1 SGHTS and CDR2 YDEGEE come from the germline V gene. Written as DNA, the CDR3 is TGTGCCAGCAGCTTGGGGTCGGGTATAACTAACTATGGCTACACCTTC. It codes for CASSLGSGITNYGYTF.

The gene calls are TRBV27 and TRBJ2-7; 8 bases agree with TRBD1. CDR3 length: 15 residues. In germline, CDR1 is MNHEY, CDR2 SMNVEV (reference sequence). V gave up 0 bases and J gave up 6 bases; unmatched junction bases: 7. CDR3 in amino acids: CASSLSYTGGFEQYF. As DNA, the CDR3 is TGTGCCAGCAGTTTATCGTACACAGGGGGGTTCGAGCAGTACTTC.

This sequence joins TRBV5-1 and TRBJ2-1; 7 nucleotides line up with TRBD2. The junction had 3 bases not matched to a gene; V was cut back by 1 base and J by 2 bases. The CDR3 is 15 residues long. The germline V gene has CDR1 SGHRS and CDR2 YFSETQ. CDR3 in DNA: TGCGCCAGCAGCTTGACGGGGGGACCCTACAATGAGCAGTTCTTC. Protein product: CASSLTGGPYNEQFF.

The rearrangement uses TRBV7-9 and TRBJ2-3, with 12 bases identical to TRBD2. Trimming removed 4 bases from V and 3 bases from J; junction bases left unmatched: 8. This CDR3 is 17 amino acids long. Germline V CDR1 and CDR2: SEHNR, FQNEAQ (reference sequence). The CDR3: CASSWASGRGTTDTQYF. CDR3 coding DNA: TGTGCCAGCAGCTGGGCTAGCGGGAGGGGAACGACAGATACGCAGTATTTT.

This clone is a singleton in its sample. The chain combines TRBV7-3 with TRBJ1-6, with TRBD1 matching 7 bases. With V trimmed by 5 bases and J by 7 bases, 11 bases remained unmatched. There are 16 residues in the CDR3. Germline V lookup: CDR1 SGHTA, CDR2 FQGTGA. In nucleotides, the CDR3 is TGTGCCAGCAGCCGAAGAGGTCCAGGGGGGAATTCACCCCTCCACTTT. Translating it yields CASSRRGPGGNSPLHF.

The chain links TRBV4-1 to TRBJ1-5; 9 nucleotides line up with TRBD1. Germline V gene data show CDR1 as MGHRA and CDR2 as YSYEKL. The ends lost 4 bases at V and 1 base at J; junction bases unmatched: 11. This CDR3 contains 18 residues. The CDR3 DNA follows: TGCGCCAGCAGCCGACAATTCCGTGGGACAGGGAGCAATCAGCCCCAGCATTTT. Residues: CASSRQFRGTGSNQPQHF.

Concerning this clone: Within the sample, other DNA sequences also encode this same CDR3. This chain joins TRBV18 and TRBJ1-4; 11 bases agree with TRBD1. The V and J ends lost 3 bases and 8 bases, in that order; junction bases with no gene match: 5. The CDR3 loop spans 15 amino acids. In germline, CDR1 is KGHSH, CDR2 LQKENI. The DNA for the CDR3 is TGTGCCAGCTCACCCCCGGGACAGGGGGGAGAAAAACTGTTTTTT. Translating gives CASSPPGQGGEKLFF.

The gene calls are TRBV30 and TRBJ1-1, with no clear D. CDR3 length equals 15 residues. Trimming left V 0 bases short and J 1 base short, with 12 bases between. The germline gives CDR1 GTSNPN, CDR2 SVGIG (reference sequence). CDR3 protein: CAWSVAAGRNTEAFF. CDR3 DNA sequence: TGTGCCTGGAGTGTAGCGGCAGGCCGGAACACTGAAGCTTTCTTT. The variable domain in full, with the rest retrieved from reference TRBV30 and TRBJ1-1, is SQTIHQWPATLVQPVGSPLSLECTVEGTSNPNLYWYRQAAGRGLQLLFYSVGIGQISSEVPQNLSASRPQDRQFILSSKKLLLSDSGFYLCAWSVAAGRNTEAFFGQGTRLTVV.

This chain uses TRBV6-2 or TRBV6-3 with TRBJ2-2; 7 nucleotides align to TRBD1. The J segment lost 4 bases and the V segment lost 5 bases, leaving 7 bases of the junction unmatched. CDR3 length: 15 residues. Germline lookup yields CDR1 MNHEY and CDR2 SVGEGT. The chain's CDR3 is CASSLTGVGTGELFF. In DNA, the CDR3 is TGTGCCAGCAGTCTTACAGGGGTCGGCACCGGGGAGCTGTTTTTT.

The V and J genes are TRBV24-1 and TRBJ1-5; tentatively, D is TRBD1 (5 bases). This CDR3 has 18 amino acids. Germline V gene sequence: CDR1 KGHDR, CDR2 SFDVKD. Trimming left V 9 bases short and J 7 bases short, with 30 bases between. CDR3 loop: CATYFSSASLGGHQPQHF. The CDR3 DNA reads TGTGCCACCTATTTTTCGTCCGCGAGTTTGGGGGGTCACCAGCCCCAGCATTTT.

This clone was recorded once. This chain's CDR3 is CASTLIESTEAFF. As DNA, the CDR3 is TGTGCCAGCACGCTCATAGAGTCCACTGAAGCTTTCTTT. The chain has TRBV12-3 or TRBV12-4 and TRBJ1-1, with D unresolved. Trimming shortened V by 7 bases and J by 4 bases, and 13 bases separated the two germline ends. The CDR3 length is 13 residues.

The chain uses TRBV5-1 and TRBJ2-5; 9 positions agree with TRBD1. The trim removed 4 bases at V and 2 bases at J, leaving 9 bases unmatched. Germline assignment: CDR1 SGHRS and CDR2 YFSETQ. CDR3 size: 16 residues. This CDR3 reads CASSIGQGYSQETQYF. As DNA, the CDR3 is TGCGCCAGCAGCATTGGACAGGGGTACTCGCAAGAGACCCAGTACTTC.

The table lists this clone with a count of one. The chain joins TRBV4-3 to TRBJ1-1; 7 bases align to TRBD1. CDR3 length: 18 residues. Germline CDR1 and CDR2: LGHNA and YSLEER. The J segment lost 0 bases and the V segment lost 0 bases, leaving 10 bases of the junction unmatched. The CDR3 region has the DNA TGCGCCAGCAGCCAAGACGAAACAGGGGAGCGCATGAACACTGAAGCTTTCTTT. This sequence encodes CASSQDETGERMNTEAFF.

This chain links TRBV30 with TRBJ2-7; maybe TRBD2 (5 bases). The CDR3 extends over 14 amino acids. Germline V gene lookup returns CDR1 GTSNPN and CDR2 SVGIG (reference sequence). Trimming cost V 0 bases and J 4 bases, with 13 bases left between them. The CDR3 sequence: CAWSVESRTYEQYF. The CDR3 bases are TGTGCCTGGAGTGTAGAAAGCAGGACTTACGAGCAGTACTTC. Full variable domain (missing parts from reference TRBV30 and TRBJ2-7): SQTIHQWPATLVQPVGSPLSLECTVEGTSNPNLYWYRQAAGRGLQLLFYSVGIGQISSEVPQNLSASRPQDRQFILSSKKLLLSDSGFYLCAWSVESRTYEQYFGPGTRLTVT.

V and J are TRBV18 and TRBJ1-2; possibly TRBD1 for D (6 bases). The CDR3 is 12 amino acids. CDR1 and CDR2 (germline): KGHSH, LQKENI. The V end lost 5 bases, the J end lost 2 bases, and 6 bases lay between the germline ends. The CDR3 DNA reads TGTGCCAGCTCAGACAGGAACTATGGCTACACCTTC. Its translation is CASSDRNYGYTF.

V is TRBV28 and J is TRBJ2-3; weak D call: TRBD1 (7 bases). CDR3 size: 15 residues. CDR1 and CDR2 from the germline V gene are MDHEN and SYDVKM. V was shortened by 6 bases and J by 1 base, with 14 bases between the two germline ends. CDR3 in DNA: TGTGCCAGCAGATCCGCGGGACAGCGCACAGATACGCAGTATTTT. Its translation is CASRSAGQRTDTQYF.

V usage is TRBV5-5 and J usage is TRBJ1-2; 7 bases line up with TRBD1. The trim removed 5 bases at V and 5 bases at J, leaving 3 bases unmatched. The CDR3 extends over 12 amino acids. Germline CDR1 reads SGHKS; CDR2 reads YYEKEE (reference sequence). The chain's CDR3 is CASSSQGYGYTF. CDR3 sequence (DNA): TGTGCCAGCAGTTCACAGGGGTATGGCTACACCTTC. The variable domain in full, with the rest retrieved from reference TRBV5-5 and TRBJ1-2, is DAGVTQSPTHLIKTRGQQVTLRCSPISGHKSVSWYQQVLGQGPQFIFQYYEKEERGRGNFPDRFSARQFPNYSSELNVNALLLGDSALYLCASSSQGYGYTFGSGTRLTVV.

This clone came up once. This chain connects TRBV18 to TRBJ2-7, with 7 positions matching TRBD1. Trimming cost V 3 bases and J 3 bases; bases outside gene matches: 5. From germline, CDR1 is KGHSH and CDR2 LQKENI. This CDR3 has 14 residues. The CDR3 spells CASSPRDRYYEQYF. For the CDR3, the DNA is TGTGCCAGCTCACCCCGGGACAGATACTACGAGCAGTACTTC.

The chain uses TRBV7-2 and TRBJ2-3; 9 bases line up with TRBD1. J lost 5 bases, V lost 5 bases, and 2 bases had no gene match. Per germline, CDR1 SGHTA and CDR2 FQGNSA. The CDR3 has 13 amino acids. The CDR3: CASSGQGRDTQYF. DNA of the CDR3: TGTGCCAGCAGCGGACAGGGGAGAGATACGCAGTATTTT.

This chain uses TRBV21-1 with TRBJ2-1; TRBD1 reflects the table's D call only, with no check against the DNA. TRBV21-1 is recorded as a pseudogene. This CDR3 contains 16 residues. The DNA for the CDR3 is TGTGCCAGCAGCAAATCAGGCCCCGGCCATTACAATGAGCAGTTCTTC. Protein: CASSKSGPGHYNEQFF.